One T cell receptor beta chain is described in this entry. CDR3 size: 12 residues. Between the trimmed V and J ends, which lost 3 bases and 7 bases, there was a span of 10 bases. In germline, CDR1 is MNHEY, CDR2 SVGAGI. The primer mix had 60 Vbeta and 13 Jbeta primers. Produced via immunoSEQ multiplex PCR; TCRdb's table is partial and in-frame only. The sample holds about 70,000 clones; around 62% are singletons and the top ten take around 2.8%. The data originate from a study of cytomegalovirus exposure and HLA in healthy donors. This receptor was taken from a man aged 25-45 years in good health and CMV-seronegative. V gene TRBV6-5 combines with J gene TRBJ2-7; D may be TRBD1 (6 bases). Input material: PBMCs. This chain's CDR3 is CASSYRGWEQYF. The CDR3 DNA follows: TGTGCCAGCAGTTATAGGGGGTGGGAGCAGTACTTC.